Detailed here is one T cell receptor beta chain. Using immunoSEQ multiplex PCR, the repertoire was profiled, and TCRdb retains in-frame clones only, with some absent. The data hold about 30,000 clones, with more than 65% observed a single time. The CDR3 loop spans 19 amino acids. CDR1 and CDR2 from the germline V gene are MNHNS and SASEGT. The V and J ends lost 3 bases and 0 bases, in that order; junction bases with no gene match: 11. This entry is derived from a study of a mutant IDH1 vaccine in newly diagnosed glioma. As to time point: baseline, week 1 (first vaccination visit). Treatment reported: pre-vaccination baseline after standard-of-care therapy.

The clonotype comes from a man aged 25-45 years with glioma. The chain has TRBV6-1 and TRBJ1-6, with 7 nucleotides matching TRBD1. Source: PBMCs, taken from a glioma patient treated with radiotherapy, temozolomide or both. CDR3 bases: TGTGCCAGCAGTGAGAACCCGGACAGGAGAAGCTCCTATAATTCACCCCTCCACTTT. It specifies CASSENPDRRSSYNSPLHF.